This TCR beta chain stems from a study of shared clonotypes between healthy human individuals. With 3 bases clipped from V and 7 bases from J, the junction kept 14 bases outside the gene matches. Looked up from germline, CDR1 is ENHRY and CDR2 is SYGVKD. The CDR3 is 18 residues long. Those who donated, Caucasian adults without exception, all lived in Nashville, Tennessee. TCRdb's copy holds only in-frame clones and misses some; the assay was immunoSEQ multiplex PCR. The profile covers around 440,000 clones, with more than 70% appearing a single time and 12% taken by the ten largest. The TCR comes from a woman between 40 and 50 years old in good health. Some clones in this sample may be carry-over from other donors' samples. Sequenced: PBMCs. J is TRBJ2-1 and V is TRBV10-3, with 11 positions matching TRBD2. This CDR3 reads CAISDSGTSGPPGNEQFF. In DNA form, the CDR3 reads TGTGCCATCAGTGACTCCGGGACTAGCGGACCCCCTGGGAATGAGCAGTTCTTC.